Presented here are 28 T cell receptor beta chains from one specimen sequenced in a study of OX40 agonist ivuxolimab in advanced cancers. Sequencing used immunoSEQ multiplex PCR; TCRdb keeps in-frame clones, though not all of them. Counted here are over 75,000 clones, 87% occurring once; the ten biggest clones make up about 4.5%. Sequenced material: CD4+ or CD8+ T cells sorted from blood, taken in a trial of the OX40 agonist ivuxolimab. These receptors all stem from an adult with an advanced solid tumor such as melanoma, head and neck, liver or kidney cancer.

The rearrangement uses TRBV5-1 and TRBJ1-1, with D unclear. Germline values: CDR1 SGHRS, CDR2 YFSETQ. Trimming removed 3 bases from V and 2 bases from J, with 8 bases in between. The CDR3 covers 13 residues. The CDR3 is CASSWTLNTEAFF. The CDR3 DNA reads TGCGCCAGCAGCTGGACCCTTAACACTGAAGCTTTCTTT.

This clone showed up just once. V usage is TRBV7-6 and J usage is TRBJ2-2; TRBD2 matches at 11 bases. The CDR3 extends over 16 amino acids. CDR1 is SGHVS and CDR2 is FNYEAQ in the germline V gene. Trimming at V came to 4 bases and at J to 4 bases, leaving 5 bases not matched to a gene. The CDR3 nucleotides are TGTGCCAGCAGCTATACTAGCGGGAGAGGCACCGGGGAGCTGTTTTTT. The encoded protein is CASSYTSGRGTGELFF.

Only one count was recorded for this clone. The CDR3 region is CASSEWDAGISQPQHF. The CDR3 coding sequence is TGTGCCAGCAGTGAATGGGACGCTGGGATTAGTCAGCCCCAGCATTTT. This chain joins TRBV6-1 and TRBJ1-5; D possibly corresponds to TRBD1 (5 bases). Trimming took 2 bases from V and 6 from J, leaving 17 bases between them. Germline V gene data show CDR1 as MNHNS and CDR2 as SASEGT. The CDR3 extends over 16 amino acids.

This clone was detected only once. The chain links TRBV6-5 to TRBJ1-1, with unresolved D. The CDR3 has 16 amino acids. Germline CDR1 and CDR2: MNHEY and SVGAGI. V was shortened by 2 bases and J by 1 base, with 14 bases between the two germline ends. DNA of the CDR3: TGTGCCAGCAGTTACAGGAGTTCGAGGGAGAACACTGAAGCTTTCTTT. Its translation: CASSYRSSRENTEAFF.

The chain joins TRBV19 to TRBJ2-3; 11 bases are a match to TRBD2. CDR3 length: 19 amino acids. The ends lost 2 bases at V and 2 bases at J; junction bases unmatched: 12. CDR1 and CDR2 (germline): LNHDA, SQIVND (reference sequence). The CDR3, as DNA: TGTGCCAGTAGTATAAGCTCGGGGGGACTAGCGGAGCTCACAGATACGCAGTATTTT. Translated, it gives CASSISSGGLAELTDTQYF.

This chain links TRBV5-6 with TRBJ2-7, with D possibly matching TRBD1 (8 bases). Germline V gene data show CDR1 as SGHDT and CDR2 as YYEEEE. CDR3 length: 14 residues. V lost 4 bases and J 2 bases, leaving 13 bases between the germline ends. The CDR3 reads CASSRGDRPYEQYF. The CDR3 region has the DNA TGTGCCAGCAGCCGGGGGGACAGGCCCTACGAGCAGTACTTC.

The rearrangement links TRBV7-6 to TRBJ1-3, with D perhaps matching TRBD1 (5 bases). V dropped 1 base and J dropped 1 base, with 14 bases sitting between them. This CDR3 comprises 17 residues. Germline V CDR1 and CDR2: SGHVS, FNYEAQ. The CDR3 nucleotides are TGTGCCAGCAGCTTAGAAATCCCGGGGACTTCTGGAAACACCATATATTTT. This sequence encodes CASSLEIPGTSGNTIYF.

The rearrangement links TRBV7-8 to TRBJ2-7; 8 positions agree with TRBD1. CDR1 is SGHVS, CDR2 FQNEAQ, per germline. This CDR3 is 15 amino acids long. V trimming: 1 base; J trimming: 5 bases; junction bases outside the gene matches: 7. DNA for the CDR3: TGTGCCAGCAGCTTAGTGGACAGGGTGTCGGACGAGCAGTACTTC. Translating it yields CASSLVDRVSDEQYF.

The chain has TRBV9 and TRBJ1-1; no clear D. The length of the CDR3 is 14 residues. V was cut by 0 bases and J by 5 bases, with 11 bases left in between. Germline V lookup: CDR1 SGDLS, CDR2 YYNGEE. CDR3 loop: CASSVGVGDTEAFF. CDR3 nucleotides: TGTGCCAGCAGCGTAGGGGTCGGTGATACTGAAGCTTTCTTT.

The V gene is TRBV7-2, the J gene TRBJ2-5, with TRBD2 identical over 10 bases. Germline CDR1 and CDR2: SGHTA and FQGNSA. The CDR3 extends over 14 amino acids. Losses at the gene ends were 0 bases for V and 11 bases for J; bases not matched to a gene: 6. The CDR3 loop is CASSLALAGAVQYF. CDR3 nucleotide sequence: TGTGCCAGCAGCTTAGCCCTAGCGGGAGCGGTTCAGTACTTC.

The chain links TRBV7-9 to TRBJ1-2; D is possibly TRBD1 (5 bases). Germline CDR1 and CDR2: SEHNR and FQNEAQ (reference sequence). The CDR3 consists of 15 residues. Trimming took 5 bases from V and 6 from J, leaving 19 bases between them. DNA of the CDR3: TGTGCCAGCAGCGAAACCCGGGTGGTAGGGGATGGCTACACCTTC. Protein product: CASSETRVVGDGYTF.

The chain employs TRBV29-1 and TRBJ1-2; D may be TRBD1 (5 bases). The ends were cut back, 8 bases at V and 1 base at J, with 8 bases in the middle. The germline V gene has CDR1 SQVTM and CDR2 ANQGSEA. The CDR3 runs 11 residues. The CDR3 reads CSTGHNYGYTF. The CDR3 nucleotides are TGCAGCACGGGGCATAACTATGGCTACACCTTC.

This clone was seen just once. CDR3 DNA sequence: TGTGCCAGCAGTCCAAGCCCTACAGGGCTAGGGCAGCCCCAGCATTTT. This translates into CASSPSPTGLGQPQHF. The chain employs TRBV2 and TRBJ1-5; a weak D match, TRBD1 (6 bases). Germline V gene sequence: CDR1 SNHLY, CDR2 FYNNEI. The V and J ends lost 5 bases and 7 bases respectively, with 21 bases between them. The CDR3 covers 16 residues. Based on the CDR3 plus reference TRBV2 and TRBJ1-5, the full variable domain is EPEVTQTPSHQVTQMGQEVILRCVPISNHLYFYWYRQILGQKVEFLVSFYNNEISEKSEIFDDQFSVERPDGSNFTLKIRSTKLEDSAMYFCASSPSPTGLGQPQHFGDGTRLSIL.

The V gene is TRBV6-5, the J gene TRBJ2-7; 9 bases match TRBD1. This CDR3 has 13 residues. The J segment lost 2 bases and the V segment lost 8 bases, leaving 4 bases of the junction unmatched. Germline V lookup: CDR1 MNHEY, CDR2 SVGAGI. CDR3 DNA sequence: TGTGCCAGCCGACAGGGGGTTACCTACGAGCAGTACTTC. Translated, it gives CASRQGVTYEQYF.

This clone was found a few times. This chain links TRBV28 with TRBJ1-2; D is unresolved. Germline lookup yields CDR1 MDHEN and CDR2 SYDVKM. This CDR3 comprises 16 residues. V lost 3 bases to trimming and J lost 4 bases, with 18 bases between them. The CDR3 sequence: CASSFTRPPRPYGYTF. In DNA, the CDR3 is TGTGCCAGCAGTTTCACCCGGCCCCCGCGTCCCTATGGCTACACCTTC.

The chain joins TRBV5-1 to TRBJ2-6; D is undetermined. This CDR3 contains 16 residues. V dropped 0 bases and J dropped 0 bases, with 7 bases sitting between them. CDR1 is SGHRS, CDR2 YFSETQ, per germline. The CDR3 nucleotides read TGCGCCAGCAGCTTGGTCGGGTCCTCTGGGGCCAACGTCCTGACTTTC. Translation: CASSLVGSSGANVLTF.

The rearrangement uses TRBV6-4 and TRBJ1-1; D unresolved. The CDR3 is 13 amino acids. V dropped 5 bases and J dropped 0 bases, with 7 bases sitting between them. Germline V CDR1 and CDR2: MRHNA, SNTAGT. The CDR3 region has the DNA TGTGCCAGCAGTTTTGGGCTGAACACTGAAGCTTTCTTT. This encodes CASSFGLNTEAFF.

This clone appeared many times. The chain couples TRBV29-1 to TRBJ1-1; 7 nucleotides line up with TRBD1. Germline V gives CDR1 SQVTM, CDR2 ANQGSEA. Trimming took 5 bases from V and 2 from J; bases not matched to a gene: 5. This CDR3 spans 13 amino acids. CDR3 protein: CSVMDRFNTEAFF. DNA of the CDR3: TGCAGCGTTATGGACAGGTTTAACACTGAAGCTTTCTTT. Full variable domain (outside the CDR3, taken from reference TRBV29-1 and TRBJ1-1): SAVISQKPSRDICQRGTSLTIQCQVDSQVTMMFWYRQQPGQSLTLIATANQGSEATYESGFVIDKFPISRPNLTFSTLTVSNMSPEDSSIYLCSVMDRFNTEAFFGQGTRLTVV.

The J gene is TRBJ2-7, the V gene TRBV28; a weak D match, TRBD1 (6 bases). V lost 4 bases to trimming and J lost 4 bases, with 11 bases between them. In germline, CDR1 is MDHEN, CDR2 SYDVKM. There are 13 residues in the CDR3. CDR3 loop: CASSSPQGYEQYV. The CDR3 DNA reads as TGTGCCAGCAGTTCCCCCCAGGGGTACGAGCAGTACGTC.

Note on this clone: An end of the junction does not agree with germline; a read error may underlie this. The rearrangement links TRBV19 to TRBJ1-2, with a possible D match to TRBD1 (6 bases). The CDR3 consists of 13 residues. The germline V gene has CDR1 LNHDA and CDR2 SQIVND (reference sequence). CDR3 in DNA: TGTGCCAGTAGTGTAGACAGGTCTTCTGGCTACACCTTC. This translates into CASSVDRSSGYTF.

The rearrangement uses TRBV5-4 and TRBJ2-7, with 11 bases identical to TRBD2. The ends lost 4 bases at V and 4 bases at J; junction bases unmatched: 4. This CDR3 has 14 residues. CDR1 SGHNT and CDR2 YYREEE come from the germline V gene (reference sequence). DNA of the CDR3: TGTGCCAGCAGCCTAGGGACTAGCGGATACGAGCAGTACGTC. This codes for CASSLGTSGYEQYV.

The V and J genes are TRBV13 and TRBJ1-1; weak D call: TRBD1 (5 bases). V was pared by 0 bases and J by 1 base, with 6 bases between. The CDR3 extends over 14 amino acids. Germline CDR1 PRHDT, CDR2 FYEKMQ (reference sequence). CDR3 region: CASSLGQGNTEAFF. The CDR3 nucleotides read TGTGCCAGCAGCTTAGGGCAGGGGAACACTGAAGCTTTCTTT.

This clone was recorded once. This chain uses TRBV5-4 with TRBJ2-1, with no clear D. This CDR3 region has 15 residues. V was clipped by 0 bases and J by 0 bases, with 7 bases between them. CDR1 is SGHNT and CDR2 is YYREEE in the germline V gene (reference sequence). For the CDR3, the DNA is TGTGCCAGCAGCTTGGAACAGAGCTCCTACAATGAGCAGTTCTTC. Translated: CASSLEQSSYNEQFF.

This rearrangement joins TRBV14 to TRBJ2-7; D uncertain. The V end was cut by 4 bases, the J end by 0 bases, with 10 bases between. The CDR3 runs 14 residues. CDR1 and CDR2 (germline): SGHDN, FVKESK. CDR3 in DNA: TGTGCCAGCAGCCCCCGCAGGAACTCCTACGAGCAGTACGTC. This sequence encodes CASSPRRNSYEQYV.

The V and J genes are TRBV21-1 and TRBJ2-7; the D call TRBD2 from the table was never checked on the DNA. TRBV21-1 is labeled a pseudogene. This CDR3 contains 14 residues. CDR3: CASSPSQRDYEQYF. In nucleotides, the CDR3 is TGTGCCAGCAGCCCTTCCCAGCGGGACTACGAGCAGTACTTC.

The rearrangement links TRBV9 to TRBJ2-5; a possible D gene is TRBD2 (5 bases). Trimming removed 3 bases at V and 5 bases at J, with 8 bases between. The CDR3 covers 12 residues. Germline CDR1 reads SGDLS; CDR2 reads YYNGEE. The DNA for the CDR3 is TGTGCCAGCAGCGGGACTCCGGAGACCCAGTACTTC. Its protein product is CASSGTPETQYF.

This sequence joins TRBV7-9 and TRBJ2-1; 11 nucleotides match TRBD1. Germline CDR1 reads SEHNR; CDR2 reads FQNEAQ (reference sequence). This CDR3 has 15 amino acids. Trimming took 1 base from V and 9 from J; bases not matched to a gene: 5. CDR3 nucleotide sequence: TGTGCCAGCAGCTTAGGGACAGGGGGCATGGGTGAGCAGTTCTTC. Its translation is CASSLGTGGMGEQFF.

The V and J genes are TRBV27 and TRBJ2-1; 8 bases agree with TRBD1. V gave up 5 bases and J gave up 4 bases; unmatched junction bases: 1. Per the germline V gene, CDR1 is MNHEY and CDR2 is SMNVEV (reference sequence). The CDR3 is 13 residues long. The CDR3 DNA reads as TGTGCCAGCAGTGGGACAGGTTACAATGAGCAGTTCTTC. Protein: CASSGTGYNEQFF.